The 3 T cell receptor beta chains listed next were all sequenced from one sample in a study of blood T cells in healthy people across ages (dated by TCRdb to the mid-2010s). Preparation of the library involved 5' RACE. Sequencing was performed on an Illumina HiSeq 2500. A second PCR of about 6 to 11 cycles was performed with a sample-barcoded 5' primer and a J-beta primer mix. The public reads were reanalyzed by TCRdb: fastp trimming at Q25, MiXCR alignment, in-frame beta chains only. Merged by CDR3 protein, the rows form single entries marked with the most common genes and DNA. Within this sample are about 1.4 million distinct CDR3 sequences, with almost 60% of them counted one time only. 6.7% of the sample goes to the ten largest clones. The sequencing sample was made of blood. The receptors were gathered from a man younger than 35 in good health.

CDR3 loop: CASSEPNNAEQFF. Written as DNA, the CDR3 is TGTGCCAGCAGTGAACCCAACAACGCTGAGCAGTTCTTC. The J gene is TRBJ2-1, the V gene TRBV6-1; D is uncertain. Per germline, CDR1 MNHNS and CDR2 SASEGT. The CDR3 has 13 amino acids. Deletions cut 2 bases from V and 9 bases from J, with 11 bases between.

This clonotype was observed a handful of times. V is TRBV15 and J is TRBJ2-1, with a tentative D call TRBD2 (5 bases). Trimming pared 4 bases from V and 7 bases from J, leaving 11 bases between. This CDR3 comprises 13 residues. CDR1 is LNHNV, CDR2 YYDKDF, per germline (reference sequence). The CDR3 DNA is TGTGCCACCAGCAAGGATCGGAGGAATGAGCAGTTCTTC. It is translated as CATSKDRRNEQFF.

The chain carries TRBV7-6 and TRBJ1-2, with 11 positions matching TRBD1. Per the germline V gene, CDR1 is SGHVS and CDR2 is FNYEAQ. The CDR3 covers 16 residues. The trim removed 3 bases at V and 4 bases at J, leaving 7 bases unmatched. The CDR3 DNA sequence: TGTGCCAGCAGCTTCGAGGACAGGGGGCGCGTCTATGGCTACACCTTC. Protein product: CASSFEDRGRVYGYTF.